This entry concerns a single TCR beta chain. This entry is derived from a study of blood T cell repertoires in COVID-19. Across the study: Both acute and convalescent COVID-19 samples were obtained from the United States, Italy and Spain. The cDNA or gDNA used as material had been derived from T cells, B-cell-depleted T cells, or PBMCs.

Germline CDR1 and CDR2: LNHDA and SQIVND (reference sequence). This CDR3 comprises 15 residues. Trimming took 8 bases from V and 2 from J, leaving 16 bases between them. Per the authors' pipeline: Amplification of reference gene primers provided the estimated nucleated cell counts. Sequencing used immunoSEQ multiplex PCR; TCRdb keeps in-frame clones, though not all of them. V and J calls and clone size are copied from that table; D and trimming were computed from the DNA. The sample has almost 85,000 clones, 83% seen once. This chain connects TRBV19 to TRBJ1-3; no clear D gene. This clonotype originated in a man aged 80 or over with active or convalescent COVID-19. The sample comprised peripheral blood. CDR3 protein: CASERGRRPGNTIYF. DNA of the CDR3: TGTGCCAGTGAACGAGGGCGAAGGCCTGGAAACACCATATATTTT.